The TCR beta chain described here comes from a study of cytomegalovirus exposure and HLA in healthy donors. Study conclusions and caveats: Sequencing depth across donors, presence/absence analyses assumed, was roughly uniform. Most of the CMV-associated TCR beta chains (in a later analysis) appeared to be HLA-restricted. One variant, a missense change in DCLRE1C, was linked in a later analysis to TCR beta V- and J-gene trimming.

In germline, CDR1 is LNHDA, CDR2 SQIVND (reference sequence). The V end was cut by 10 bases, the J end by 1 base, with 16 bases between. The CDR3 loop spans 14 amino acids. With regard to this clone: Its antigen is not identified.

13 Jbeta primers and 60 Vbeta primers were used for the PCR. Assay used: immunoSEQ multiplex PCR; TCRdb lists only in-frame clones, some missing. The data contain about 200,000 clones, 82% of them singletons. V usage is TRBV19 and J usage is TRBJ1-1; possible D gene TRBD1, 6 bases. Sequencing input: PBMCs. The receptor was isolated from a woman aged 40 to 55 in good health and CMV-seronegative. The CDR3 DNA reads TGTGCCACGATTAGGACAGAATCGAACACTGAAGCTTTCTTT. Residues: CATIRTESNTEAFF.